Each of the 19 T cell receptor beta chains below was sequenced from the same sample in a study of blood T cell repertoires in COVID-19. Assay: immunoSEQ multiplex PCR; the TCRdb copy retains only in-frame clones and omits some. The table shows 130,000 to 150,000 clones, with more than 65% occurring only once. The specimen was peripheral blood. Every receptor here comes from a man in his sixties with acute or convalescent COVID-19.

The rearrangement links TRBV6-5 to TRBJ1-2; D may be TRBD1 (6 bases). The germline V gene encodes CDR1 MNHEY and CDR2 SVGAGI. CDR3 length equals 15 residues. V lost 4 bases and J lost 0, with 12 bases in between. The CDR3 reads CASSSPTGANYGYTF. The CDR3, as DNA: TGTGCCAGCAGTTCCCCGACAGGAGCTAACTATGGCTACACCTTC.

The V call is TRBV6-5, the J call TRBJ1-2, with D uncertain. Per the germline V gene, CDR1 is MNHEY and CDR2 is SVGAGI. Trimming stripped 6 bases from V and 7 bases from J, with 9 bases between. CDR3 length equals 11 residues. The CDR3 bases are TGTGCCAGCAGGTCCGAGAGTGGCTACACCTTC. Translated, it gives CASRSESGYTF.

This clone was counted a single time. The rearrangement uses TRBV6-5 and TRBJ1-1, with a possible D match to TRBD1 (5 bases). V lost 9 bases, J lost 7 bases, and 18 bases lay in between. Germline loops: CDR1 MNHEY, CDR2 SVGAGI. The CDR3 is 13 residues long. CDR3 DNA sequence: TGTGCCAGTCCCAGGGAGGAGAACGGTGAAGCTTTCTTT. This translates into CASPREENGEAFF.

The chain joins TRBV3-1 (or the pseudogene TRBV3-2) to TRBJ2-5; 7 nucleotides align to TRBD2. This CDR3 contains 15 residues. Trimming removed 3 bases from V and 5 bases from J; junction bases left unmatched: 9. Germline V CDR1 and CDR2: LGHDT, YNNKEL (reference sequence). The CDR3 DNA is TGTGCCAGCAGCCACTTTGGGGGGGTCGCTGAGACCCAGTACTTC. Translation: CASSHFGGVAETQYF.

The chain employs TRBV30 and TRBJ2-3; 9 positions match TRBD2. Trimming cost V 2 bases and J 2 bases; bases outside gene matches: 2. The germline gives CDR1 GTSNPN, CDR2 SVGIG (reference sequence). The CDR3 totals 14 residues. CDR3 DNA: TGTGCCTGGAGTATAGCGGGAGCCACAGATACGCAGTATTTT. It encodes CAWSIAGATDTQYF.

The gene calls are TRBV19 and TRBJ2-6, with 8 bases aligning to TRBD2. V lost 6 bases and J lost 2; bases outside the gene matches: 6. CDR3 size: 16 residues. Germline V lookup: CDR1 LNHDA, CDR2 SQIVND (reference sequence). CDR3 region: CASSREGLAGANVLTF. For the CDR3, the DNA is TGTGCCAGTAGCCGGGAGGGCCTGGCTGGGGCCAACGTCCTGACTTTC.

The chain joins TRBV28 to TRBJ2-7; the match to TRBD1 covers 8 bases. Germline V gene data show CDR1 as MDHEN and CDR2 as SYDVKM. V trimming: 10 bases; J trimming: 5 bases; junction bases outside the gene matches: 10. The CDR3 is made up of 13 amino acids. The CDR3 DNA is TGTGCCACAGCTAGGGCAGGGGGCGACGAGCAGTACTTC. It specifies CATARAGGDEQYF.

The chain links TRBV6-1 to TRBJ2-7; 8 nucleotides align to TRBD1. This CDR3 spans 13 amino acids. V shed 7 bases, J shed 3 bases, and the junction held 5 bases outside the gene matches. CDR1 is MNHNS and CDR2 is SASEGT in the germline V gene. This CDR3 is CASTTGGFYEQYF. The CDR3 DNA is TGTGCCAGCACTACAGGGGGATTCTACGAGCAGTACTTC.

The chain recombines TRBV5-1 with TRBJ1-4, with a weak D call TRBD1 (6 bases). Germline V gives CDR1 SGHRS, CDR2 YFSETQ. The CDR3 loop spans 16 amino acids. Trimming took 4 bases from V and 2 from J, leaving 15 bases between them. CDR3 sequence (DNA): TGCGCCAGCAGCGCAGGCAGGGGCGGCACTAATGAAAAACTGTTTTTT. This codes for CASSAGRGGTNEKLFF.

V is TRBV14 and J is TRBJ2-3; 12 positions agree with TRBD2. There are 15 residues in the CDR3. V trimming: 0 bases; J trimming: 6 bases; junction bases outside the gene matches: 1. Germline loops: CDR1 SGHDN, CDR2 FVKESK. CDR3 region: CASSQETSGSDTQYF. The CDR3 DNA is TGTGCCAGCAGCCAAGAGACTAGCGGGAGTGATACGCAGTATTTT.

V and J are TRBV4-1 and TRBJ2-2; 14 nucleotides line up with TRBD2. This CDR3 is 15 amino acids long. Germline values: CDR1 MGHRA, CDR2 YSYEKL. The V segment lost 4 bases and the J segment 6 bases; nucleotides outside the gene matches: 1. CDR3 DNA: TGCGCCAGCAGCCTGGGACTAGCGGGGGCCGGGGAGCTGTTTTTT. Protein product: CASSLGLAGAGELFF.

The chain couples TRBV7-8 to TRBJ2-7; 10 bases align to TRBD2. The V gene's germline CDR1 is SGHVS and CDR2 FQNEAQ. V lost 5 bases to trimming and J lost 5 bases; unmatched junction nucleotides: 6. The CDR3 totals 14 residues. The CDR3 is CASSTLAGGNEQYF. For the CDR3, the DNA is TGTGCCAGCAGCACGTTAGCGGGAGGAAACGAGCAGTACTTC.

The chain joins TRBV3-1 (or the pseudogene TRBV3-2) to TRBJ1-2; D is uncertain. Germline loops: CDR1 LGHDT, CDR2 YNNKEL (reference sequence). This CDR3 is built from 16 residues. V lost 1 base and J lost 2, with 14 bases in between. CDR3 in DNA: TGTGCCAGCAGCCAAGTGATGGGGAGGTCGAACTATGGCTACACCTTC. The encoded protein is CASSQVMGRSNYGYTF.

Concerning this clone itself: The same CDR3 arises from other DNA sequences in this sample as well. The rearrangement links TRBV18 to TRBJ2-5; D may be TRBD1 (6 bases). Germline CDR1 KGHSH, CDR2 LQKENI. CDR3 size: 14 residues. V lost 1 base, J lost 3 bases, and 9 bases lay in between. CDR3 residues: CASSPQGGKETQYF. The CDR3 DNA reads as TGTGCCAGCTCACCACAAGGGGGAAAAGAGACCCAGTACTTC.

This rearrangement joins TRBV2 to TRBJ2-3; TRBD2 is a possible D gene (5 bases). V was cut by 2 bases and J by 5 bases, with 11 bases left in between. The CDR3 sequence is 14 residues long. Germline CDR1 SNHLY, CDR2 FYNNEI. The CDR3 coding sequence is TGTGCCAGCAGTGAACTAGCAGAGGAAGATACGCAGTATTTT. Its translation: CASSELAEEDTQYF.

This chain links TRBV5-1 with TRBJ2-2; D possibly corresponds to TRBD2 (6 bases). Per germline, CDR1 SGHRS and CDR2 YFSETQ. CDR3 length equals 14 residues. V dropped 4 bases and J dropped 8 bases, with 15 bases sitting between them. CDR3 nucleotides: TGCGCCAGCAGCGCGGGGACCCTAGGTGGGGAGCTGTTTTTT. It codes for CASSAGTLGGELFF.

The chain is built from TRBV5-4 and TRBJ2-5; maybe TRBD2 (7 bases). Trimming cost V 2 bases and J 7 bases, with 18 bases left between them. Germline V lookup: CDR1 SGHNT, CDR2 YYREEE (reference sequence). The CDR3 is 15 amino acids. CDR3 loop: CASSFGDTIAGTQYF. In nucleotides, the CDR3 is TGTGCCAGCAGCTTCGGGGACACCATAGCGGGGACCCAGTACTTC. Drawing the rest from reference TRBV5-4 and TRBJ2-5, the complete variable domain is ETGVTQSPTHLIKTRGQQVTLRCSSQSGHNTVSWYQQALGQGPQFIFQYYREEENGRGNFPPRFSGLQFPNYSSELNVNALELDDSALYLCASSFGDTIAGTQYFGPGTRLLVL.

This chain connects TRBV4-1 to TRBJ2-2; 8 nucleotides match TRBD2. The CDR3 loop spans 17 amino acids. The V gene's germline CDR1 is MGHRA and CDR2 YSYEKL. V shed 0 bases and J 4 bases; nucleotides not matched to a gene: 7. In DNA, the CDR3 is TGCGCCAGCAGCCAAGATCAAGCGGGAGTGGTCACCGGGGAGCTGTTTTTT. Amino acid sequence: CASSQDQAGVVTGELFF.

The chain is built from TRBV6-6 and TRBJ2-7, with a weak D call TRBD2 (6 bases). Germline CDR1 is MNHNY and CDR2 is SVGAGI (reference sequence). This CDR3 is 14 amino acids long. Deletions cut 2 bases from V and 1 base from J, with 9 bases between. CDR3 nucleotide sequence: TGTGCCAGCAGTTACGCGGCGGGGTCCTACGAGCAGTACTTC. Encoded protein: CASSYAAGSYEQYF.